The sequence of this TCR beta chain was determined in a study of cytomegalovirus exposure and HLA in healthy donors. Study-wide background: As an earlier analysis found, some 180 million T cells yielded about 120 million unique TCR beta sequences.

This PCR relied on a set of 60 Vbeta primers and 13 Jbeta primers. Generated by immunoSEQ multiplex PCR, the TCRdb table keeps only in-frame clones and is missing some. The table lists approximately 110,000 clones, 70% to 75% of them singletons. The trim removed 5 bases at V and 8 bases at J, leaving 6 bases unmatched. The CDR3 spans 13 residues. Germline CDR1 reads SGHVS; CDR2 reads FNYEAQ. Sequenced: PBMCs. This sequence was found in a woman aged 40 to 50 in good health and CMV-seronegative. The chain links TRBV7-6 to TRBJ2-1; 7 bases are a match to TRBD1. The CDR3 nucleotides are TGTGCCAGCAGCAGGGGGCCCGGGTATGAGCAGTTCTTC. Its translation is CASSRGPGYEQFF.